The 21 T cell receptor beta chains presented below share a single source sample, sequenced in a study of cytomegalovirus exposure and HLA in healthy donors. Produced via immunoSEQ multiplex PCR; TCRdb's table is partial and in-frame only. The sample comprises 160,000 or so clones, 85% to 90% of which are singletons, and approximately 3.1% rests with the top ten. Sequenced material: PBMCs. The source is a man younger than 35 in good health and CMV-seronegative.

This clone has just a few counts. The same CDR3 can be traced to other DNA sequences in this sample. CDR3 sequence reads: CSVEQRDNEQFF. The CDR3 DNA is TGCAGCGTTGAACAGCGGGACAATGAGCAGTTCTTC. V gene TRBV29-1 combines with J gene TRBJ2-1, with D perhaps matching TRBD2 (6 bases). The CDR3 consists of 12 residues. V lost 2 bases to trimming and J lost 5 bases, with 7 bases between them. From germline, CDR1 is SQVTM and CDR2 ANQGSEA.

V is TRBV6-5 and J is TRBJ2-5, with TRBD1 matching over 12 bases. CDR1 is MNHEY and CDR2 is SVGAGI in the germline V gene. This CDR3 is 15 amino acids long. Germline trimming cut 6 bases from V and 6 bases from J; bases unmatched to any gene: 8. CDR3 amino acids: CASRLGTGGVQTQYF. In nucleotides, the CDR3 is TGTGCCAGCAGACTCGGGACAGGGGGCGTACAGACCCAGTACTTC.

J is TRBJ2-3 and V is TRBV5-1; 7 bases line up with TRBD1. V dropped 6 bases and J dropped 0; count of bases not matched to a gene: 7. The CDR3 length is 15 residues. Germline V gives CDR1 SGHRS, CDR2 YFSETQ. CDR3 DNA: TGCGCCAGCACCCCCGGGGACAGTAGCACAGATACGCAGTATTTT. Translation: CASTPGDSSTDTQYF.

The chain uses TRBV4-3 and TRBJ2-1; TRBD1 matches 7 bases. CDR1 and CDR2 (germline): LGHNA, YSLEER. Unmatched junction bases numbered 5, after V lost 3 bases and J lost 0 bases. The CDR3 contains 16 residues. The chain's CDR3 is CASSHYRDSSYNEQFF. The CDR3 bases are TGCGCCAGCAGCCACTACAGGGACAGCTCCTACAATGAGCAGTTCTTC.

This rearrangement joins TRBV6-1 to TRBJ1-4; no firm D call. This CDR3 is 15 amino acids long. Germline CDR1 is MNHNS and CDR2 is SASEGT. Trimming shortened V by 0 bases and J by 8 bases, and 13 bases separated the two germline ends. The CDR3 here is CASSEAEPRIEKLFF. The CDR3 bases are TGTGCCAGCAGTGAAGCGGAGCCTCGAATCGAAAAACTGTTTTTT.

V gene TRBV13 combines with J gene TRBJ1-2; no clear D. The CDR3 spans 15 residues. Germline CDR1 and CDR2: PRHDT and FYEKMQ (reference sequence). Deletions cut 5 bases from V and 1 base from J, with 14 bases between. The CDR3 sequence: CASSPRGSHNYGYTF. In DNA, the CDR3 is TGTGCCAGCAGCCCGAGAGGTAGTCATAACTATGGCTACACCTTC.

The CDR3 DNA reads as TGTGCCAGCAGTGAATGGTTCGGGGGACAGGGGAATTCTGGAAACACCATATATTTT. Its protein product is CASSEWFGGQGNSGNTIYF. The J gene is TRBJ1-3, the V gene TRBV6-1; 10 nucleotides line up with TRBD1. CDR3 length: 19 residues. V lost 2 bases, J lost 1 base, and 11 bases stayed unmatched. Germline values: CDR1 MNHNS, CDR2 SASEGT.

The rearrangement uses TRBV7-9 and TRBJ1-1; 8 nucleotides align to TRBD1. Germline V gene lookup returns CDR1 SEHNR and CDR2 FQNEAQ (reference sequence). This CDR3 spans 12 amino acids. J gave up 1 base and V 10 bases, and 2 bases lay outside the gene matches. CDR3 amino acids: CATGQGNTEAFF. Here the CDR3 DNA reads TGTGCCACCGGACAGGGGAACACTGAAGCTTTCTTT. Drawing the rest from reference TRBV7-9 and TRBJ1-1, the complete variable domain is DTGVSQNPRHKITKRGQNVTFRCDPISEHNRLYWYRQTLGQGPEFLTYFQNEAQLEKSRLLSDRFSAERPKGSFSTLEIQRTEQGDSAMYLCATGQGNTEAFFGQGTRLTVV.

The rearrangement uses TRBV5-1 and TRBJ1-1; no firm D call. The CDR3 runs to 14 residues. Germline values: CDR1 SGHRS, CDR2 YFSETQ. V was cut by 0 bases and J by 4 bases, with 10 bases left in between. CDR3 coding DNA: TGCGCCAGCAGCTTGGATTGGGAGGTCACTGAAGCTTTCTTT. This translates into CASSLDWEVTEAFF.

This sequence joins TRBV5-1 and TRBJ1-2; 12 positions match TRBD1. Germline V gene data show CDR1 as SGHRS and CDR2 as YFSETQ. The CDR3 is 15 amino acids. The trim removed 0 bases at V and 10 bases at J, leaving 7 bases unmatched. For the CDR3, the DNA is TGCGCCAGCAGCTTGGACGGGACAGGGGGCGCGGACTACACCTTC. It yields the protein CASSLDGTGGADYTF.

J is TRBJ2-7 and V is TRBV4-3, with TRBD1 identical over 12 bases. The CDR3 spans 14 residues. The V and J ends lost 6 bases and 4 bases, in that order; junction bases with no gene match: 4. The V gene's germline CDR1 is LGHNA and CDR2 YSLEER. The CDR3 coding sequence is TGCGCCAGCAGTCGGGACAGGGGGCCGTACGAGCAGTACTTC. This codes for CASSRDRGPYEQYF.

The chain combines TRBV2 with TRBJ2-5; perhaps TRBD2 as D (6 bases). Trimming took 1 base from V and 5 from J, leaving 17 bases between them. This CDR3 region has 16 residues. Germline CDR1 SNHLY, CDR2 FYNNEI. The CDR3: CASSEVLGLRPETQYF. The CDR3 DNA is TGTGCCAGCAGTGAAGTCCTGGGACTCAGACCGGAGACCCAGTACTTC.

The chain couples TRBV9 to TRBJ1-2; TRBD1 aligns across 10 bases. Germline V CDR1 and CDR2: SGDLS, YYNGEE. The V gene end was trimmed by 1 base and the J gene end by 6 bases; junction bases not matched to a gene: 6. The CDR3 is made up of 15 amino acids. CDR3 region: CASSVWATGGHGYTF. CDR3 nucleotide sequence: TGTGCCAGCAGCGTATGGGCGACAGGGGGCCATGGCTACACCTTC. The variable domain in full, with the rest retrieved from reference TRBV9 and TRBJ1-2, is DSGVTQTPKHLITATGQRVTLRCSPRSGDLSVYWYQQSLDQGLQFLIQYYNGEERAKGNILERFSAQQFPDLHSELNLSSLELGDSALYFCASSVWATGGHGYTFGSGTRLTVV.

The rearrangement links TRBV30 to TRBJ2-2; a possible D gene is TRBD2 (6 bases). Between the trimmed V and J ends, which lost 3 bases and 0 bases, there was a span of 14 bases. Germline V CDR1 and CDR2: GTSNPN, SVGIG (reference sequence). The CDR3 has 16 amino acids. The CDR3 bases are TGTGCCTGGAGCCGTAAAACGGGGGCGAACACCGGGGAGCTGTTTTTT. Its translation is CAWSRKTGANTGELFF.

The chain carries TRBV28 and TRBJ1-6; no clear D gene. V lost 3 bases and J 7 bases, leaving 10 bases between the germline ends. CDR1 and CDR2 from the germline V gene are MDHEN and SYDVKM. The CDR3 consists of 14 residues. DNA of the CDR3: TGTGCCAGCAGTTTCTTACAGTCCAATTCACCCCTCCACTTT. Translating it yields CASSFLQSNSPLHF.

The chain has TRBV11-2 and TRBJ2-5; D ambiguous. The CDR3 runs 13 residues. V was clipped by 2 bases and J by 4 bases, with 8 bases between them. Germline CDR1 reads SGHAT; CDR2 reads FQNNGV. CDR3 amino acids: CASSLSHLETQYF. In DNA, the CDR3 is TGTGCCAGCAGCTTATCACACCTAGAGACCCAGTACTTC.

The chain links TRBV29-1 to TRBJ1-1; no clear D. The germline gives CDR1 SQVTM, CDR2 ANQGSEA. Trimming took off 3 bases at V and 4 bases at J, with 18 bases between the two ends. The CDR3 is 15 residues long. CDR3 sequence: CSVDRPGSGSTEAFF. The CDR3 bases are TGCAGCGTTGATCGCCCGGGGTCGGGGAGCACTGAAGCTTTCTTT.

This clone was counted a single time. The chain combines TRBV15 with TRBJ2-7; TRBD1 agrees at 7 bases. The germline gives CDR1 LNHNV, CDR2 YYDKDF (reference sequence). V trimming: 0 bases; J trimming: 6 bases; junction bases outside the gene matches: 11. This CDR3 has 16 residues. CDR3 residues: CATSRDHPGQYGEQYF. The CDR3 bases are TGTGCCACCAGCAGAGATCACCCGGGACAGTATGGCGAGCAGTACTTC.

V is TRBV2 and J is TRBJ1-3, with unresolved D. The CDR3 loop spans 13 amino acids. V was pared by 7 bases and J by 7 bases, with 14 bases between. Germline V CDR1 and CDR2: SNHLY, FYNNEI. CDR3 protein: CASIGSGRNTIYF. DNA of the CDR3: TGTGCCAGCATAGGTTCGGGTAGGAACACCATATATTTT.

Remarks on this clone: A read error may account for a junction end that differs from germline. This chain links TRBV6-5 with TRBJ1-5; the match to TRBD1 covers 7 bases. The CDR3 loop spans 13 amino acids. Germline V gene data show CDR1 as MNHEY and CDR2 as SVGAGI. The CDR3 loop is CASSRDRLQTQHF. The CDR3 DNA reads TGTGCCAGCAGTCGGGACAGACTTCAGACCCAGCATTTT.

This clone was picked up one time. The J gene is TRBJ1-6, the V gene TRBV7-8, with 9 bases aligning to TRBD1. J gave up 9 bases and V 1 base, and 7 bases lay outside the gene matches. Germline CDR1 and CDR2: SGHVS and FQNEAQ. The CDR3 has 16 amino acids. Here the CDR3 reads CASSLEQGAAGSPLHF. CDR3 DNA: TGTGCCAGCAGCTTAGAACAGGGGGCAGCGGGTTCACCCCTCCACTTT.